This entry lists 18 T cell receptor beta chains sequenced from one sample in a study of shared clonotypes between healthy human individuals. Generated by immunoSEQ multiplex PCR, the TCRdb table keeps only in-frame clones and is missing some. The data hold roughly 2.5 million clones, with approximately 94% observed a single time. Sequenced: naive CD4+ T cells sorted from blood. Regarding subset: CD45RA+ positively selected. These receptors were obtained from a man aged 18 to 30 in good health.

The chain joins TRBV2 to TRBJ1-2, with 9 bases matching TRBD1. Trimming took 6 bases from V and 6 from J; bases not matched to a gene: 11. The germline V gene has CDR1 SNHLY and CDR2 FYNNEI. There are 15 residues in the CDR3. CDR3 sequence reads: CASRLQGANFDGYTF. The CDR3 nucleotides read TGTGCCAGCAGATTACAGGGGGCTAATTTCGATGGCTACACCTTC.

V usage is TRBV18 and J usage is TRBJ2-2; D remains unclear. Germline V gene lookup returns CDR1 KGHSH and CDR2 LQKENI. The length of the CDR3 is 15 residues. The ends were cut back, 5 bases at V and 1 base at J, with 11 bases in the middle. The CDR3 coding sequence is TGTGCCAGCTCAAGGGAAAGAGGGAACACCGGGGAGCTGTTTTTT. Its translation is CASSRERGNTGELFF.

This clone was observed a single time. The chain combines TRBV6-6 with TRBJ1-1, with TRBD1 as a possible D gene (5 bases). The germline V and J ends were trimmed by 8 bases and 3 bases, with 22 bases remaining between them. Germline V lookup: CDR1 MNHNY, CDR2 SVGAGI (reference sequence). This CDR3 is 16 amino acids long. CDR3 loop: CASPPGTGQPYTEAFF. In DNA, the CDR3 is TGTGCCAGCCCTCCTGGTACAGGCCAGCCTTACACTGAAGCTTTCTTT.

The gene calls are TRBV30 and TRBJ2-5; D is unresolved. Germline loops: CDR1 GTSNPN, CDR2 SVGIG (reference sequence). The length of the CDR3 is 12 residues. Trimming removed 6 bases from V and 0 bases from J, with 8 bases in between. The CDR3 DNA is TGTGCCTGCCGGTCCAACCAAGAGACCCAGTACTTC. Translation gives CACRSNQETQYF.

J is TRBJ2-5 and V is TRBV28, with 8 bases lining up with TRBD1. V dropped 5 bases and J dropped 6; count of bases not matched to a gene: 8. The length of the CDR3 is 14 residues. CDR1 is MDHEN, CDR2 SYDVKM, per germline. The CDR3 sequence is CASSDNRGAKTQYF. In DNA, the CDR3 is TGTGCCAGCAGTGACAACAGGGGGGCGAAGACCCAGTACTTC.

The gene calls are TRBV5-1 and TRBJ1-1; weak D call: TRBD1 (6 bases). The V gene lost 4 bases and the J gene lost 0 bases, with 19 bases spanning the gap. The length of the CDR3 is 17 residues. Germline-derived CDR1 and CDR2 are SGHRS and YFSETQ. The CDR3, as DNA: TGCGCCAGCAGCACCGGCCGGGACATCTCTCTGAACACTGAAGCTTTCTTT. It is translated as CASSTGRDISLNTEAFF.

J is TRBJ2-7 and V is TRBV2, with TRBD1 identical over 8 bases. The germline gives CDR1 SNHLY, CDR2 FYNNEI. This CDR3 is built from 15 residues. Germline trimming cut 6 bases from V and 2 bases from J; bases unmatched to any gene: 9. In nucleotides, the CDR3 is TGTGCCAGCAGCCTTCTGGGACAGGCCGCCTACGAGCAGTACTTC. Its protein is CASSLLGQAAYEQYF.

The chain combines TRBV9 with TRBJ2-2, with TRBD1 matching 8 bases. With 1 base clipped from V and 7 bases from J, the junction kept 3 bases outside the gene matches. Germline V lookup: CDR1 SGDLS, CDR2 YYNGEE. The CDR3 runs to 14 residues. DNA of the CDR3: TGTGCCAGCAGCGTACAGGGGGCCCTCGGGGAGCTGTTTTTT. Encoded protein: CASSVQGALGELFF. Supplemented by reference TRBV9 and TRBJ2-2, the full variable domain reads DSGVTQTPKHLITATGQRVTLRCSPRSGDLSVYWYQQSLDQGLQFLIQYYNGEERAKGNILERFSAQQFPDLHSELNLSSLELGDSALYFCASSVQGALGELFFGEGSRLTVL.

Note on this clone: Other DNA sequences in the sample encode the same CDR3. The V call is TRBV5-1, the J call TRBJ1-1, with D tentatively TRBD1 (6 bases). Germline-derived CDR1 and CDR2 are SGHRS and YFSETQ. The CDR3 extends over 13 amino acids. Trimming removed 4 bases from V and 3 bases from J, with 10 bases in between. The DNA of the CDR3 is TGCGCCAGCAGCCTAGGACAGTACACTGAAGCTTTCTTT. It specifies CASSLGQYTEAFF.

This chain's CDR3 is CASSEGQGRMVEQFF. CDR3 sequence (DNA): TGTGCCAGCAGCGAGGGACAGGGACGCATGGTTGAGCAGTTCTTC. The J gene is TRBJ2-1, the V gene TRBV11-2; TRBD1 matches at 9 bases. This CDR3 has 15 amino acids. Germline CDR1 is SGHAT and CDR2 is FQNNGV. J lost 9 bases, V lost 5 bases, and 11 bases had no gene match. The variable domain in full, completed from reference TRBV11-2 and TRBJ2-1, reads EAGVAQSPRYKIIEKRQSVAFWCNPISGHATLYWYQQILGQGPKLLIQFQNNGVVDDSQLPKDRFSAERLKGVDSTLKIQPAKLEDSAVYLCASSEGQGRMVEQFFGPGTRLTVL.

The chain carries TRBV6-1 and TRBJ1-3; D possibly corresponds to TRBD1 (5 bases). This CDR3 is 16 amino acids long. The germline CDR1 and CDR2 sequences are MNHNS and SASEGT. The ends were cut back, 3 bases at V and 0 bases at J, with 12 bases in the middle. CDR3 region: CASSEAVGGSGNTIYF. Written as DNA, the CDR3 is TGTGCCAGCAGTGAGGCGGTTGGGGGCTCTGGAAACACCATATATTTT.

The rearrangement joins TRBV6-5 to TRBJ2-2; no firm D call. Germline V CDR1 and CDR2: MNHEY, SVGAGI. The CDR3 is made up of 16 amino acids. Trimming left V 0 bases short and J 4 bases short, with 12 bases between. This chain's CDR3 is CASSYSWAEVTGELFF. As DNA, the CDR3 is TGTGCCAGCAGTTACTCGTGGGCAGAGGTCACCGGGGAGCTGTTTTTT.

The rearrangement uses TRBV28 and TRBJ2-7; 7 bases map to TRBD2. J was trimmed by 7 bases and V by 6 bases; bases with no gene match: 6. The germline V gene encodes CDR1 MDHEN and CDR2 SYDVKM. CDR3 size: 12 residues. Here the CDR3 reads CASSFPGGEQYF. In DNA form, the CDR3 reads TGTGCCAGCAGCTTCCCCGGGGGGGAGCAGTACTTC.

This clone has just a few counts. The chain is built from TRBV4-3 and TRBJ2-7; D is uncertain. CDR3 length equals 15 residues. V was clipped by 0 bases and J by 5 bases, with 14 bases between them. Germline lookup yields CDR1 LGHNA and CDR2 YSLEER. The CDR3 DNA reads TGCGCCAGCAGCCAAGATGGGCAGGCTATGGACGAGCAGTACTTC. It is translated as CASSQDGQAMDEQYF.

With respect to this clone: This sample also contains other DNA sequences that code for the same CDR3. The J gene is TRBJ2-7, the V gene TRBV6-5, with TRBD1 as a possible D gene (7 bases). Deletions cut 8 bases from V and 4 bases from J, with 12 bases between. The CDR3 sequence is 12 residues long. The germline gives CDR1 MNHEY, CDR2 SVGAGI. The chain's CDR3 is CASSQGTYEQYF. Written as DNA, the CDR3 is TGTGCCAGCTCACAGGGGACTTACGAGCAGTACTTC.

The chain has TRBV10-3 and TRBJ2-3; the match to TRBD1 covers 9 bases. Trimming took 7 bases from V and 0 from J; bases not matched to a gene: 2. Germline assignment: CDR1 ENHRY and CDR2 SYGVKD. The CDR3 extends over 14 amino acids. The CDR3 DNA reads as TGTGCCATCACCGACAGGGGGAGCACAGATACGCAGTATTTT. Amino acids: CAITDRGSTDTQYF.

V usage is TRBV7-9 and J usage is TRBJ1-1, with D possibly TRBD1 on 5 matching bases. The germline V gene has CDR1 SEHNR and CDR2 FQNEAQ (reference sequence). Trimming cost V 1 base and J 4 bases, with 16 bases left between them. This CDR3 contains 16 residues. CDR3 coding DNA: TGTGCCAGCAGCTTAGAAAGGTCAGCAGGGAGCACTGAAGCTTTCTTT. Amino acids: CASSLERSAGSTEAFF. Full variable domain (remainder filled in from reference TRBV7-9 and TRBJ1-1): DTGVSQNPRHKITKRGQNVTFRCDPISEHNRLYWYRQTLGQGPEFLTYFQNEAQLEKSRLLSDRFSAERPKGSFSTLEIQRTEQGDSAMYLCASSLERSAGSTEAFFGQGTRLTVV.

V gene TRBV6-6 combines with J gene TRBJ1-5, with D maybe TRBD1 (5 bases). Germline V gives CDR1 MNHNY, CDR2 SVGAGI (reference sequence). The ends were cut back, 6 bases at V and 0 bases at J, with 9 bases in the middle. The CDR3 loop spans 14 amino acids. This chain's CDR3 is CASSRDLSNQPQHF. CDR3 DNA: TGTGCCAGCAGCAGGGACCTTAGCAATCAGCCCCAGCATTTT.